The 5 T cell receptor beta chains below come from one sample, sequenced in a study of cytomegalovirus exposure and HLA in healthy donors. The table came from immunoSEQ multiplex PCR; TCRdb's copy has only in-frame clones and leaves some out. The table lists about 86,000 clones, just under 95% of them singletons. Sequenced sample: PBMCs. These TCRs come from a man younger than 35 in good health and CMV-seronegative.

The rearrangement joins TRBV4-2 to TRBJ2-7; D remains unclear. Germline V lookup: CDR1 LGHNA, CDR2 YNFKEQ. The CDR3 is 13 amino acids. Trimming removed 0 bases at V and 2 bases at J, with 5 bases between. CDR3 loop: CASSQERTYEQYF. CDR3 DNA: TGTGCCAGCAGCCAAGAGCGTACCTACGAGCAGTACTTC.

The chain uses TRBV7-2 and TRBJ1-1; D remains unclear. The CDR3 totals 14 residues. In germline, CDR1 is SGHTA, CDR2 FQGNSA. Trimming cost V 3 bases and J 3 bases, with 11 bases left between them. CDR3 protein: CASSFKKRDTEAFF. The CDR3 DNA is TGTGCCAGCAGCTTCAAGAAACGGGACACTGAAGCTTTCTTT.

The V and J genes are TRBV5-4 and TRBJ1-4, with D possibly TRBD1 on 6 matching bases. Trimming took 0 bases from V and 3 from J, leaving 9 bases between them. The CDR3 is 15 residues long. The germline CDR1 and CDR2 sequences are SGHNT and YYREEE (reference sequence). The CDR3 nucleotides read TGTGCCAGCAGCTTGGCAGGGACACCTAATGAAAAACTGTTTTTT. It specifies CASSLAGTPNEKLFF. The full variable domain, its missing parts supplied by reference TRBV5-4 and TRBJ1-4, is ETGVTQSPTHLIKTRGQQVTLRCSSQSGHNTVSWYQQALGQGPQFIFQYYREEENGRGNFPPRFSGLQFPNYSSELNVNALELDDSALYLCASSLAGTPNEKLFFGSGTQLSVL.

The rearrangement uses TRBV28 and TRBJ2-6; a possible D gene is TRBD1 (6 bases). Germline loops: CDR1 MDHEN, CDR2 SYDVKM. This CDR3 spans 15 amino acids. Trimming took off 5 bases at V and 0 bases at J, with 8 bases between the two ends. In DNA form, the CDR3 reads TGTGCCAGCAGTACGACAGGCTCTGGGGCCAACGTCCTGACTTTC. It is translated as CASSTTGSGANVLTF. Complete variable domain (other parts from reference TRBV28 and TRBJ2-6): DVKVTQSSRYLVKRTGEKVFLECVQDMDHENMFWYRQDPGLGLRLIYFSYDVKMKEKGDIPEGYSVSREKKERFSLILESASTNQTSMYLCASSTTGSGANVLTFGAGSRLTVL.

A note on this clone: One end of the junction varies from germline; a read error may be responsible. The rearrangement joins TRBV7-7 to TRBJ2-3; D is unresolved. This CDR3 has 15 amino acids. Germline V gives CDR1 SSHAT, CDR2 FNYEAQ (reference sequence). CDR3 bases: TGTGCTAGCAGCTTAACTCCACTCATCACAGATACGCAGTATTTT. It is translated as CASSLTPLITDTQYF.